This T cell receptor beta chain was captured in a study of cytomegalovirus exposure and HLA in healthy donors. Germline V gene lookup returns CDR1 SGHRS and CDR2 YFSETQ. The V segment lost 4 bases and the J segment 7 bases; nucleotides outside the gene matches: 9. The CDR3 is 15 residues long. Primers included in the PCR were 60 Vbeta and 13 Jbeta primers. Only in-frame clones appear in the TCRdb table, and some are missing; sequencing was by immunoSEQ multiplex PCR. The sample gives about 180,000 clones, more than 75% of which show up once; 2% to 3% is in the top ten. Input material: PBMCs. V usage is TRBV5-1 and J usage is TRBJ2-7; 12 bases agree with TRBD2. The sequence derives from a woman aged 30 to 39 in good health and CMV-seropositive. The DNA of the CDR3 is TGCGCCAGCAGCATGACTAGCGGGGGCCTCCTGGAGCAGTACTTC. It codes for CASSMTSGGLLEQYF. Complete variable domain (other parts from reference TRBV5-1 and TRBJ2-7): KAGVTQTPRYLIKTRGQQVTLSCSPISGHRSVSWYQQTPGQGLQFLFEYFSETQRNKGNFPGRFSGRQFSNSRSEMNVSTLELGDSALYLCASSMTSGGLLEQYFGPGTRLTVT.